This T cell receptor (beta chain) derives from a study of Tregs in tolerant kidney transplant recipients. Turning to the study itself: CD4+CD25+CD127- cells came from approximately three-day belatacept mixed lymphocyte reactions, some with approximately 5-day graft donor restimulation.

With respect to this clone: Antigen: not known.

Findings and caveats of the study: The small number of patients limits these findings pending further validation.

Profiled with immunoSEQ multiplex PCR; TCRdb holds only in-frame clones, not every one. The sample has 30,000 or so clones; 82% are singletons. The V and J ends lost 1 base and 3 bases respectively, with 13 bases between them. Germline lookup yields CDR1 SGHNT and CDR2 YENEEA. The length of the CDR3 is 15 residues. Sequencing input: Tregs from blood cultured with allogeneic cells. The rearrangement joins TRBV11-3 to TRBJ2-7, with D perhaps being TRBD1 or TRBD2 (5 bases each). The sequence came from a human donor in good health. The CDR3 reads CASSLGGTADYEQYF. For the CDR3, the DNA is TGTGCCAGCAGCTTAGGAGGGACGGCCGACTACGAGCAGTACTTC. The complete variable domain, with remaining parts taken from reference TRBV11-3 and TRBJ2-7, reads EAGVVQSPRYKIIEKKQPVAFWCNPISGHNTLYWYLQNLGQGPELLIRYENEEAVDDSQLPKDRFSAERLKGVDSTLKIQPAELGDSAVYLCASSLGGTADYEQYFGPGTRLTVT.